These 8 T cell receptor beta chains share one sample of origin, sequenced in a study of blood T cells in healthy people across ages (dated by TCRdb to about 2015). Libraries were made using 5' RACE. TCRdb records Illumina HiSeq 2500 as the sequencer. A second 7 to 11 cycle PCR used a sample-barcoded 5' primer and a J-beta primer mix. TCRdb reprocessing: public reads trimmed at Q25 with fastp, clones called with MiXCR, in-frame beta chains kept. For every CDR3 protein sequence, its rows merge into one entry that carries the most common genes and DNA. The sample includes hundreds of thousands of distinct CDR3 sequences, with roughly 35% observed a single time. The ten largest account for around 13% of the sample. The sequenced sample consisted of blood. These receptors were taken from a man aged 18 to 35 in good health.

This clonotype was picked up many times. This chain links TRBV20-1 with TRBJ2-5; 7 positions agree with TRBD1. Germline-derived CDR1 and CDR2 are DFQATT and SNEGSKA (reference sequence). V shed 3 bases and J 2 bases; nucleotides not matched to a gene: 3. This CDR3 spans 13 amino acids. In DNA, the CDR3 is TGCAGTGCTAGCGGACAGGATCAAGAGACCCAGTACTTC. This gives the protein CSASGQDQETQYF.

CDR3 in amino acids: CAVTGTNTGELFF. In DNA, the CDR3 is TGTGCCGTAACAGGGACGAACACCGGGGAGCTGTTTTTT. The V gene is TRBV10-3, the J gene TRBJ2-2; a possible D gene is TRBD1 (6 bases). CDR1 ENHRY and CDR2 SYGVKD come from the germline V gene. There are 13 residues in the CDR3. V was clipped by 11 bases and J by 0 bases, with 10 bases between them.

This clonotype came up a few times. The chain uses TRBV4-3 and TRBJ2-3; no definite D call. V was trimmed by 0 bases and J by 4 bases, leaving 14 bases between them. The CDR3 is 16 amino acids. CDR1 and CDR2 (germline): LGHNA, YSLEER. Here the CDR3 reads CASSQDNPTRPDTQYF. CDR3 bases: TGCGCCAGCAGCCAAGATAACCCGACCCGTCCAGATACGCAGTATTTT.

The chain links TRBV12-3 or TRBV12-4 to TRBJ2-5; 11 nucleotides line up with TRBD2. The CDR3 runs 18 residues. The V and J ends lost 1 base and 5 bases, in that order; junction bases with no gene match: 12. The CDR3 region is CASSLDPGIAGGRETQYF. CDR3 DNA: TGTGCCAGCAGTTTAGACCCCGGGATAGCGGGGGGGCGTGAGACCCAGTACTTC.

This clonotype was counted at least ten times. The chain carries TRBV4-1 and TRBJ2-5; tentatively, D is TRBD1 (5 bases). Germline V gene lookup returns CDR1 MGHRA and CDR2 YSYEKL. The V end lost 3 bases, the J end lost 1 base, and 6 bases lay between the germline ends. The CDR3 has 13 amino acids. In nucleotides, the CDR3 is TGCGCCAGCAGCCAGACAGTCCAAGAGACCCAGTACTTC. It yields the protein CASSQTVQETQYF.

The V and J genes are TRBV12-3 or TRBV12-4 and TRBJ2-1, with 13 bases fitting TRBD2. The CDR3 extends over 17 amino acids. After removal of 8 bases from V and 2 bases from J, the junction contained 9 bases not matched to a gene. This CDR3 reads CASRPGTSGVTYNEQFF. CDR3 sequence (DNA): TGTGCCAGCCGCCCCGGGACTAGCGGGGTAACCTACAATGAGCAGTTCTTC.

The chain uses TRBV20-1 and TRBJ2-2; tentatively, D is TRBD1 (6 bases). The CDR3 runs to 14 residues. The V gene lost 5 bases and the J gene lost 0 bases, with 10 bases spanning the gap. Germline V gives CDR1 DFQATT, CDR2 SNEGSKA (reference sequence). CDR3 region: CSAWDTSNTGELFF. The CDR3 DNA follows: TGCAGTGCTTGGGACACCTCGAACACCGGGGAGCTGTTTTTT.

The rearrangement links TRBV2 to TRBJ1-2, with 10 bases matching TRBD1. Germline V gene lookup returns CDR1 SNHLY and CDR2 FYNNEI. There are 15 residues in the CDR3. The junction had 11 bases not matched to a gene; V was cut back by 6 bases and J by 7 bases. The CDR3 nucleotides are TGTGCCAGCAGCGCAAACCGGGACAGGGGTGTTGGCTACACCTTC. It specifies CASSANRDRGVGYTF. The full variable domain, its missing parts supplied by reference TRBV2 and TRBJ1-2, is EPEVTQTPSHQVTQMGQEVILRCVPISNHLYFYWYRQILGQKVEFLVSFYNNEISEKSEIFDDQFSVERPDGSNFTLKIRSTKLEDSAMYFCASSANRDRGVGYTFGSGTRLTVV.